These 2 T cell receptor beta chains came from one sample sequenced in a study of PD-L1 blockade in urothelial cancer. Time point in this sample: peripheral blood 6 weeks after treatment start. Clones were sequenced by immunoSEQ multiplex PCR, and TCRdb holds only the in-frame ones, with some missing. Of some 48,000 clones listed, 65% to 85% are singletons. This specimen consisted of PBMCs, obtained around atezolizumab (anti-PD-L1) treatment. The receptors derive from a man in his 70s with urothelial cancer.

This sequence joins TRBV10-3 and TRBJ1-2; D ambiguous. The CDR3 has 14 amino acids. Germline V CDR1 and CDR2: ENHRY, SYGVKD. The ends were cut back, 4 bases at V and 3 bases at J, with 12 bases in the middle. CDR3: CAISGNIVDYGYTF. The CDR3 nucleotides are TGTGCCATCAGTGGCAACATTGTGGACTATGGCTACACCTTC.

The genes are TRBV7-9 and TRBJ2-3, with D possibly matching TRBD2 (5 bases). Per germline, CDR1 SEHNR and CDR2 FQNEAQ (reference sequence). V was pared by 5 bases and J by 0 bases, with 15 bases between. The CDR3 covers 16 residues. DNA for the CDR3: TGTGCCAGCAGCCGCCGAAGCGGATCTAGCACAGATACGCAGTATTTT. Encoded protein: CASSRRSGSSTDTQYF.